This TCR beta chain comes out of a study of OX40 agonist ivuxolimab in advanced cancers. The CDR3 length is 16 residues. The germline V gene encodes CDR1 SGHAT and CDR2 FQNNGV. V shed 1 base and J 3 bases; nucleotides not matched to a gene: 6. With regard to this clone: Its antigen is still unknown.

Assay: immunoSEQ multiplex PCR; the TCRdb copy retains only in-frame clones and omits some. The sample yields under 70,000 clones, about nine tenths seen once. Findings and limits, study-wide: CD4+ and CD8+ blood T cells expanded clonally by week 6 at 0.1 to 3.0 mg/kg.

The genes are TRBV11-2 and TRBJ2-1; TRBD2 matches at 7 bases. The source material was CD4+ or CD8+ T cells sorted from blood, sampled in a trial of the OX40 agonist ivuxolimab. The source of this sequence is an adult with an advanced solid tumor such as melanoma, head and neck, liver or kidney cancer. The CDR3 here is CASSLGGGGSYNEQFF. DNA of the CDR3: TGTGCCAGCAGCTTAGGGGGCGGCGGGAGCTACAATGAGCAGTTCTTC.